The T cell receptor (beta chain) under discussion was sequenced for a study of T-cell memory formation after mild COVID-19. On the study more broadly: Largely donor-specific TCR clusters were found.

TCR alpha and TCR beta cDNA libraries carrying sample barcodes and UMIs came from 5'RACE with constant-segment primers. TCRdb itself ran the 5' RACE reads through MiXCR, one entry per CDR3 protein. This sample has roughly 600,000 distinct CDR3 sequences; roughly 18% occur once, and the top ten carry 9.5% to 15%. The CDR3 sequence is 18 residues long. The V gene's germline CDR1 is SGHDT and CDR2 YYEEEE. The J segment lost 2 bases and the V segment lost 1 base, leaving 14 bases of the junction unmatched. There are a few counts of this clonotype. As yet, its antigen is unknown. Study-wide points: Some SARS-CoV-2-responding clones were already detected in memory before infection. There was no confirmation that second-wave clones peaking on day 37 were SARS-CoV-2 specific.

The sequence derives from an adult woman who had mild COVID-19 (a few samples of this study predate the infection). Cell type and time point are not known. The sample was PBMCs or a T cell subset sorted from them (not recorded which). This rearrangement joins TRBV5-6 to TRBJ2-7, with 8 bases lining up with TRBD2. CDR3 sequence (DNA): TGTGCCAGCAGCTTGTCGAGCCCCCTACGGGAGGGCCCCTACGAGCAGTACTTC. Amino acid sequence: CASSLSSPLREGPYEQYF. The whole variable domain, remainder taken from reference TRBV5-6 and TRBJ2-7, is DAGVTQSPTHLIKTRGQQVTLRCSPKSGHDTVSWYQQALGQGPQFIFQYYEEEERQRGNFPDRFSGHQFPNYSSELNVNALLLGDSALYLCASSLSSPLREGPYEQYFGPGTRLTVT.